The count of the clone carrying this TCR beta chain is one. Germline V gives CDR1 ENHRY, CDR2 SYGVKD. V gave up 3 bases and J gave up 4 bases, with 21 bases separating them. The CDR3 contains 18 residues. The data were obtained in a study of cytomegalovirus exposure and HLA in healthy donors. The primer mix had 60 Vbeta and 13 Jbeta primers. The data were produced by immunoSEQ multiplex PCR, yet TCRdb's version contains in-frame clones alone and is incomplete. Of some 67,000 clones listed, roughly 80% are singletons. The sequenced sample was PBMCs. The V call is TRBV10-3, the J call TRBJ2-2, with D tentatively TRBD2 (7 bases). This sequence originates from a woman aged 25 to 39 in good health and CMV-seronegative. The CDR3 protein is CAISDIWVRGGSTGELFF. CDR3 DNA sequence: TGTGCCATCAGTGATATTTGGGTCAGGGGCGGGAGCACCGGGGAGCTGTTTTTT.